The clone carrying this T cell receptor (beta chain) was seen only once. The record originates from a study of T cells in Graves' hyperthyroidism and ophthalmopathy. The germline V gene encodes CDR1 KGHSH and CDR2 LQKENI. The CDR3 spans 16 residues. The ends were cut back, 1 base at V and 7 bases at J, with 19 bases in the middle. The investigators amplified TCR beta CDR3 regions from RNA transcripts. The HTBI primer set served for first-round RT-PCR of the TCR CDR3. TCRdb re-derived calls from the multiplex PCR reads in MiXCR, one entry per CDR3 protein. The sample includes hundreds of thousands of distinct CDR3 sequences, over 12% seen only once; the top ten take 4% to 5.5%.

This chain joins TRBV18 and TRBJ1-1, with D possibly being TRBD1 (5 bases). This sequence originates from a woman in her thirties or forties with Graves' ophthalmopathy. Sequenced input: blood. CDR3 DNA: TGTGCCAGCTCACCACAGGGGACTTCGATTGCCCGTGAAGCTTTCTTT. Its translation is CASSPQGTSIAREAFF.